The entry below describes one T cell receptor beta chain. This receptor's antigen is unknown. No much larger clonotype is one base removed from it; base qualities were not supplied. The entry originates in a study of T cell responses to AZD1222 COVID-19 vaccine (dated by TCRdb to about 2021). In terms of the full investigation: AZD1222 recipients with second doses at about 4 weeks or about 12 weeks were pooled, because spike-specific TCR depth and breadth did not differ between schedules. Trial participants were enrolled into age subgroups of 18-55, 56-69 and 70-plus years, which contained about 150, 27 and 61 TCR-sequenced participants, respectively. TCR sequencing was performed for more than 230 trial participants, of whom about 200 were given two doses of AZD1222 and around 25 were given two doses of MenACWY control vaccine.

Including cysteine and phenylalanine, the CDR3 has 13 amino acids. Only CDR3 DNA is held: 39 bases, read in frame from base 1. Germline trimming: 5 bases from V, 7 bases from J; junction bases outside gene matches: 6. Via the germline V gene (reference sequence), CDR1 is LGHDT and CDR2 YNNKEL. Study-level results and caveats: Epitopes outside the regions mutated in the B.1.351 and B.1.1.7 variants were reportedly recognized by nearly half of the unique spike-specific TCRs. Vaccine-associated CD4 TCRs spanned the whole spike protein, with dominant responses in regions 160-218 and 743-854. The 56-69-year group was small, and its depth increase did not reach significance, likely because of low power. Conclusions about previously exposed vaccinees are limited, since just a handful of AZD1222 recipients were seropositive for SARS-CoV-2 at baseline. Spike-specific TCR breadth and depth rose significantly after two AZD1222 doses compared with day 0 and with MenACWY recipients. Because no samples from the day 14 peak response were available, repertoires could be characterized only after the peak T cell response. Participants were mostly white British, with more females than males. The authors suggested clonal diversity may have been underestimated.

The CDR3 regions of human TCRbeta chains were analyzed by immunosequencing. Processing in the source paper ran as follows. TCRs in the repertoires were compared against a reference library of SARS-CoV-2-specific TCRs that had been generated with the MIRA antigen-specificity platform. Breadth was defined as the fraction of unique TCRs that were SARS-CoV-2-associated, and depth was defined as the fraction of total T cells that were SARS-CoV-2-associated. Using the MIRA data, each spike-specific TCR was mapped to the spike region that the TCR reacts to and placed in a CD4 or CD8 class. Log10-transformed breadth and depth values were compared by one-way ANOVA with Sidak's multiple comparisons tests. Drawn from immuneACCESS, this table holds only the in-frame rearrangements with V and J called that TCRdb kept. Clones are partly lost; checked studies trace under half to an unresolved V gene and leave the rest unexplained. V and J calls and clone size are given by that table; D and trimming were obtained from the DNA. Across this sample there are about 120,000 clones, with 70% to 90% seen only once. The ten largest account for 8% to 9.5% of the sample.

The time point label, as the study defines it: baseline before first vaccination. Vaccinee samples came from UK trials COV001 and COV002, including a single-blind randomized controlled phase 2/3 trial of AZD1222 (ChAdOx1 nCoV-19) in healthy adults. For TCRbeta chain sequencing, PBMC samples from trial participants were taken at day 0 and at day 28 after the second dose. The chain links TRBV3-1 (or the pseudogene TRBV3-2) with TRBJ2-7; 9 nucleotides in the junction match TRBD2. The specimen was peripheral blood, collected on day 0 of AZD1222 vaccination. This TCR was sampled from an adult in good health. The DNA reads TGTGCCAGCAGCTTTCGCGGGGGGGGTGAGCAGTACTTC. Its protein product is CASSFRGGGEQYF.